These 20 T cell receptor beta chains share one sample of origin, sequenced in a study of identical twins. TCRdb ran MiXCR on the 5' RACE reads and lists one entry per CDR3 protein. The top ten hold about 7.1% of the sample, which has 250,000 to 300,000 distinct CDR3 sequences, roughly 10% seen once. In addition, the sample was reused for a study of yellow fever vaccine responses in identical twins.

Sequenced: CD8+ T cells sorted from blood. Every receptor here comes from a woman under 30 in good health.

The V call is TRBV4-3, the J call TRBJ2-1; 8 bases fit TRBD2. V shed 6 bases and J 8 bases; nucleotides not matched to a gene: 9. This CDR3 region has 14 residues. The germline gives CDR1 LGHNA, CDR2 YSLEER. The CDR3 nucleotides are TGCGCCAGCAGTAGGGGGACTAGTGGCGATGAGCAGTTCTTC. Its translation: CASSRGTSGDEQFF.

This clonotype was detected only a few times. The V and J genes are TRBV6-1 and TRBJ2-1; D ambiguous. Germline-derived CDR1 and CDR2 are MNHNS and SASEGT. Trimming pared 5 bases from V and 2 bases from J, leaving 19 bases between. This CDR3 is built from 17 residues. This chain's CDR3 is CASSPRLGNSPYNEQFF. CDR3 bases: TGTGCCAGCAGTCCCAGGTTGGGGAATAGCCCCTACAATGAGCAGTTCTTC.

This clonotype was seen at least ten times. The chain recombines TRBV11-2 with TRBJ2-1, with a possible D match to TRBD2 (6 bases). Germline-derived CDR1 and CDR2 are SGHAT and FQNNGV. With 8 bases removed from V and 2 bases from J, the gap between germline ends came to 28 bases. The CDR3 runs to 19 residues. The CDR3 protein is CASWGLTWGSAGTYNEQFF. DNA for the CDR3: TGTGCCAGCTGGGGACTCACCTGGGGTTCGGCTGGAACCTACAATGAGCAGTTCTTC.

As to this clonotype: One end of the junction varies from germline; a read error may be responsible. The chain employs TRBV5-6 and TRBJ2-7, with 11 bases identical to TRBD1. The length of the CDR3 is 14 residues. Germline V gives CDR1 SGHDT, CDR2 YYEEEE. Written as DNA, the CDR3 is TGTGCCAGGAGCTCCGGGACAGGGGGCTACGAGCAGTACTTC. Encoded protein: CARSSGTGGYEQYF.

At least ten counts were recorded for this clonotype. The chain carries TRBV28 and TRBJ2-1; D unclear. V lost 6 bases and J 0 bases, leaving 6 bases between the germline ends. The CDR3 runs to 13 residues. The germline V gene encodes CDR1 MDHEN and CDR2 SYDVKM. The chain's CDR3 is CASSYDSYNEQFF. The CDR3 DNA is TGTGCCAGCAGCTACGACTCCTACAATGAGCAGTTCTTC. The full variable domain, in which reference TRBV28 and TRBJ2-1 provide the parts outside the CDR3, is DVKVTQSSRYLVKRTGEKVFLECVQDMDHENMFWYRQDPGLGLRLIYFSYDVKMKEKGDIPEGYSVSREKKERFSLILESASTNQTSMYLCASSYDSYNEQFFGPGTRLTVL.

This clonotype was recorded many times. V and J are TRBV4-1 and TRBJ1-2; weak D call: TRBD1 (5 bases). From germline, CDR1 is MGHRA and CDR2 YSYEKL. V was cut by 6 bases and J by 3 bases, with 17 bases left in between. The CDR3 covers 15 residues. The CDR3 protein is CASRMTGVSDYGYTF. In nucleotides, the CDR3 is TGCGCCAGCAGGATGACGGGGGTTTCGGACTATGGCTACACCTTC.

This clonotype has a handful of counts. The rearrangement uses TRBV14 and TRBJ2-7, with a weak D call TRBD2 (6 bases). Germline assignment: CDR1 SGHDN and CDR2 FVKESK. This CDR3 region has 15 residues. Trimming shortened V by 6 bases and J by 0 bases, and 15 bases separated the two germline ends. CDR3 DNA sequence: TGTGCCAGCAGTGAAGTAGCGGATAACTCCTACGAGCAGTACTTC. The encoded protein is CASSEVADNSYEQYF.

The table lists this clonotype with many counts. CDR3 nucleotides: TGTGCCAGCAGCATGAAACAGGGGCCTGAAGCTTTCTTT. Amino acid sequence: CASSMKQGPEAFF. J is TRBJ1-1 and V is TRBV7-2, with 7 bases lining up with TRBD1. This CDR3 comprises 13 residues. Germline V lookup: CDR1 SGHTA, CDR2 FQGNSA. V shed 5 bases and J 6 bases; nucleotides not matched to a gene: 6.

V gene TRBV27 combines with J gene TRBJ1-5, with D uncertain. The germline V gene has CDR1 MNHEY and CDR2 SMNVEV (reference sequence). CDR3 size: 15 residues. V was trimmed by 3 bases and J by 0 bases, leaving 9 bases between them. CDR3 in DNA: TGTGCCAGCAGTTTGACGGTTTATAGCAATCAGCCCCAGCATTTT. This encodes CASSLTVYSNQPQHF.

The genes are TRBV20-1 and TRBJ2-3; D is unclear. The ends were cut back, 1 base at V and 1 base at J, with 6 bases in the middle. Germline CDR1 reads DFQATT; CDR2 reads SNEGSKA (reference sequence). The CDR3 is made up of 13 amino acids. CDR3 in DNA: TGCAGTGCTAGAGTACTGGGCACAGATACGCAGTATTTT. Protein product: CSARVLGTDTQYF.

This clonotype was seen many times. The CDR3 bases are TGCGCCAGCAGCTTGAAGGGACAGGGGGCTCGGGACACTGAAGCTTTCTTT. Amino acid sequence: CASSLKGQGARDTEAFF. V gene TRBV5-1 combines with J gene TRBJ1-1, with TRBD1 identical over 12 bases. The V and J ends lost 1 base and 3 bases, in that order; junction bases with no gene match: 7. CDR1 is SGHRS, CDR2 YFSETQ, per germline. The CDR3 has 17 residues. The variable domain in full, completed from reference TRBV5-1 and TRBJ1-1, reads KAGVTQTPRYLIKTRGQQVTLSCSPISGHRSVSWYQQTPGQGLQFLFEYFSETQRNKGNFPGRFSGRQFSNSRSEMNVSTLELGDSALYLCASSLKGQGARDTEAFFGQGTRLTVV.

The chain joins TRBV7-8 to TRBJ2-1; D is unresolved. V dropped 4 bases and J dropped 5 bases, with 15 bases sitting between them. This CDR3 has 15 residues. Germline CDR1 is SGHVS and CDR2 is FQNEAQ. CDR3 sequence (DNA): TGTGCCAGCAGCTGGACGGGCTTTTCAGACAATGAGCAGTTCTTC. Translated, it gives CASSWTGFSDNEQFF.

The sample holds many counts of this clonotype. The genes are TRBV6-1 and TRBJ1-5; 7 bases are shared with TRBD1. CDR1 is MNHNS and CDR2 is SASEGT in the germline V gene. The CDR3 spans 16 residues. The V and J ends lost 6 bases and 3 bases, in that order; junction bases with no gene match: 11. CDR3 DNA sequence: TGTGCCAGCAGCCCACGAACAGGGGACTCCAATCAGCCCCAGCATTTT. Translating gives CASSPRTGDSNQPQHF.

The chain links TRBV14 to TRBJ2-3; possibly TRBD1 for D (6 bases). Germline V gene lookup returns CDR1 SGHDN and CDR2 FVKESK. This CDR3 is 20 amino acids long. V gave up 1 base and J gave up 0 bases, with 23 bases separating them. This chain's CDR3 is CASSQASDSLFLPSTDTQYF. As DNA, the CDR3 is TGTGCCAGCAGCCAAGCCTCGGACAGCCTTTTCCTTCCTAGCACAGATACGCAGTATTTT.

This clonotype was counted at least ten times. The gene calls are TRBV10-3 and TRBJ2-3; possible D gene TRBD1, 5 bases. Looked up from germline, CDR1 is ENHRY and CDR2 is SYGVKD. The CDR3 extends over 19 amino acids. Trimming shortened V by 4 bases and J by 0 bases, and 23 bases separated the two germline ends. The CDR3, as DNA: TGTGCCATCAGTGCCTCTCAGGGCGTAGAATACACTAGCACAGATACGCAGTATTTT. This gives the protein CAISASQGVEYTSTDTQYF.

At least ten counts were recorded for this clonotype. The CDR3 DNA is TGCGCCAGCAGCCATGAACAGGGGTTGGACACTGAAGCTTTCTTT. As protein: CASSHEQGLDTEAFF. The chain uses TRBV4-1 and TRBJ1-1, with 7 bases lining up with TRBD1. The CDR3 runs 15 residues. CDR1 MGHRA and CDR2 YSYEKL come from the germline V gene. Losses at the gene ends were 3 bases for V and 3 bases for J; bases not matched to a gene: 7.

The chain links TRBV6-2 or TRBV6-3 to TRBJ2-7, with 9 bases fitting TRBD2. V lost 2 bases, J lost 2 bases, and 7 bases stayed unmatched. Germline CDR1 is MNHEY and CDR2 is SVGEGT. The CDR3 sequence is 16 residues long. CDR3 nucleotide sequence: TGTGCCAGCAGTTACCAGACTAGCGGTCTAACCTACGAGCAGTACTTC. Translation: CASSYQTSGLTYEQYF.

The CDR3, as DNA: TGTGCCAGCAGTTTATCCGGGTCCTTCTACGAGCAGTACTTC. Protein sequence: CASSLSGSFYEQYF. This chain connects TRBV27 to TRBJ2-7; D not resolved. The CDR3 totals 14 residues. Germline-derived CDR1 and CDR2 are MNHEY and SMNVEV (reference sequence). The V end was cut by 0 bases, the J end by 3 bases, with 9 bases between.

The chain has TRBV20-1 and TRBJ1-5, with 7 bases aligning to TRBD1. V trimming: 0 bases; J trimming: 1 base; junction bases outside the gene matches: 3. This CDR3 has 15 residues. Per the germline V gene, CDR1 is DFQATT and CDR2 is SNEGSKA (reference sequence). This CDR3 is CSARDKGQSNQPQHF. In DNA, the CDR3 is TGCAGTGCTAGAGATAAGGGACAGAGCAATCAGCCCCAGCATTTT.

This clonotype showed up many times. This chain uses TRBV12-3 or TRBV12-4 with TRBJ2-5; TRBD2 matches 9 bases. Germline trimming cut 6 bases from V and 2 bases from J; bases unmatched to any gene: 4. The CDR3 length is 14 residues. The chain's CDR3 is CASSSGLAQETQYF. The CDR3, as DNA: TGTGCCAGCAGCTCGGGACTAGCACAAGAGACCCAGTACTTC.